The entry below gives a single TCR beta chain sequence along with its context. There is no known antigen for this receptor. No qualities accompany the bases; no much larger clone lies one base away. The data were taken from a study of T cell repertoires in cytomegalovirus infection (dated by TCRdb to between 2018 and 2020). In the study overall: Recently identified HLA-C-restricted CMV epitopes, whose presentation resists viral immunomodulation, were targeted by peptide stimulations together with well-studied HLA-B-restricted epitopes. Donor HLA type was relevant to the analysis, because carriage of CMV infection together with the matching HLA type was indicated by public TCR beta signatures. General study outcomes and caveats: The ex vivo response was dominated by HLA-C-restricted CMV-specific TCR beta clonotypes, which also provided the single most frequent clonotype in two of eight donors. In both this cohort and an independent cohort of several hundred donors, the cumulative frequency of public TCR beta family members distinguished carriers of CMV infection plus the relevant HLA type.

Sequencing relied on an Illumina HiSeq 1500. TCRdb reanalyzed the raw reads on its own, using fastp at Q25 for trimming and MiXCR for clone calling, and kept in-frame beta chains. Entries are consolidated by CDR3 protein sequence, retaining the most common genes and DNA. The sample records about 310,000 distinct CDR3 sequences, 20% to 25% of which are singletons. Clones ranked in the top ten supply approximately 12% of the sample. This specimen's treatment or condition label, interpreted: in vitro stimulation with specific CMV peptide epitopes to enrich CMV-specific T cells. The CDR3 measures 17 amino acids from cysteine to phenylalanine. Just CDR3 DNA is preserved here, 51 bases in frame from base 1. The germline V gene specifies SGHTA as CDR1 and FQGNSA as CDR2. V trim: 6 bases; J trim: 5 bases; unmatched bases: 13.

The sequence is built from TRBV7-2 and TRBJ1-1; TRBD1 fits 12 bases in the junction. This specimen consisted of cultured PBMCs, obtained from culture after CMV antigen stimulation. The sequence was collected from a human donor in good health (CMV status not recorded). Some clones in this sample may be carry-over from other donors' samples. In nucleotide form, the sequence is TGTGCCAGCAGTTATCCGGGACAGGGGGCTATGAGGACTGAAGCTTTCTTT. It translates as CASSYPGQGAMRTEAFF.